This T cell receptor (beta chain) was observed in a study of OX40 agonist ivuxolimab in advanced cancers. As for the study in general: Age averaged about 60 years (range about 23 to 80), and around 87% were male.

The method was immunoSEQ multiplex PCR; TCRdb's version includes in-frame clones alone and lacks a portion of them. This sample has tens of thousands of clones, with approximately 89% found just once. The germline V and J ends were trimmed by 0 bases and 8 bases, with 10 bases remaining between them. The CDR3 totals 13 residues. Germline CDR1 and CDR2: MGHRA and YSYEKL. Autoimmune disease history or systemic immunosuppression barred patients. Baseline, cycle 4 day 1, and cycle 7 day 1 were the blood sampling points. This clonotype originated in an adult with an advanced solid tumor such as melanoma, head and neck, liver or kidney cancer. The sample in question was CD4+ or CD8+ T cells sorted from blood, obtained in a trial of the OX40 agonist ivuxolimab. The J gene is TRBJ1-2, the V gene TRBV4-1, with D hard to call. Here the CDR3 DNA reads TGCGCCAGCAGCCAAGATTGGAAGCGAGGCTACACCTTC. Translating gives CASSQDWKRGYTF.